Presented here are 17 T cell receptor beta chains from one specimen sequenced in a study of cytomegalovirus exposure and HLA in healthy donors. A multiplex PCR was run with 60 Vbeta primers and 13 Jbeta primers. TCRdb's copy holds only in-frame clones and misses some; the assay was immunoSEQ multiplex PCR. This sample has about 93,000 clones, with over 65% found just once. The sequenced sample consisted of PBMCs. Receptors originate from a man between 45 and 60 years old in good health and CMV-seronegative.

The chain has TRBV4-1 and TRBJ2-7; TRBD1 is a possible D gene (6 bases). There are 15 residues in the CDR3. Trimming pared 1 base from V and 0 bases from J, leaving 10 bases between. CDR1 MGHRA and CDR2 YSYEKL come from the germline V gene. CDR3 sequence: CASSQGTASSYEQYF. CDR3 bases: TGCGCCAGCAGCCAAGGGACAGCGAGCTCCTACGAGCAGTACTTC.

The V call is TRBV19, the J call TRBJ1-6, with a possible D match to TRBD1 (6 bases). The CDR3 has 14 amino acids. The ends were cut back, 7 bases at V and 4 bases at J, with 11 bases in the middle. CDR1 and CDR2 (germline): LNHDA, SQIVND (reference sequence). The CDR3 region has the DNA TGTGCCAGTAAACGGGACATATATAATTCACCCCTCCACTTT. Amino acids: CASKRDIYNSPLHF.

The CDR3 spells CASTLAAGDEKLFF. The CDR3, as DNA: TGTGCCAGCACTCTGGCGGCCGGAGATGAAAAACTGTTTTTT. This chain joins TRBV5-6 and TRBJ1-4; D is undetermined. Trimming stripped 6 bases from V and 6 bases from J, with 15 bases between. The germline gives CDR1 SGHDT, CDR2 YYEEEE. The CDR3 contains 14 residues.

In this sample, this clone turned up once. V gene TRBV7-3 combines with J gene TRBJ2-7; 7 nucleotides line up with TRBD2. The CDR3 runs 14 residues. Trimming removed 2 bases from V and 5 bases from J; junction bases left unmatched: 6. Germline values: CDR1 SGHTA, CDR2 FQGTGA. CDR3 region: CASSLGGSTHEQYF. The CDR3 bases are TGTGCCAGCAGCTTAGGCGGGAGTACCCACGAGCAGTACTTC.

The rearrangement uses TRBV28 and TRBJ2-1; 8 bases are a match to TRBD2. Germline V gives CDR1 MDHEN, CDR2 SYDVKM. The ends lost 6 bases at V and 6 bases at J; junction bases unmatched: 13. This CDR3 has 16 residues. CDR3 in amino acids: CASSSPRAGVVNEQFF. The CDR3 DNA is TGTGCCAGCAGCTCCCCAAGAGCGGGAGTGGTCAATGAGCAGTTCTTC.

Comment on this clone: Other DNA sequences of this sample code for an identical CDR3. This chain's CDR3 is CASSLGGTSGNNEQFF. The CDR3 DNA is TGTGCCAGCAGTTTGGGCGGGACTAGCGGGAATAATGAGCAGTTCTTC. V usage is TRBV27 and J usage is TRBJ2-1; the match to TRBD2 covers 13 bases. CDR1 is MNHEY, CDR2 SMNVEV, per germline (reference sequence). The CDR3 is 16 residues long. The V gene end was trimmed by 3 bases and the J gene end by 7 bases; junction bases not matched to a gene: 6.

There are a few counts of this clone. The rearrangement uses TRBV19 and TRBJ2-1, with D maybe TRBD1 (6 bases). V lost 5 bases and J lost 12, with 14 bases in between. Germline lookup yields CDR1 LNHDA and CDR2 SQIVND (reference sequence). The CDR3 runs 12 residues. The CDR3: CASSADRFRQFF. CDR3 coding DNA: TGTGCCAGTAGTGCCGACAGGTTTAGGCAGTTCTTC.

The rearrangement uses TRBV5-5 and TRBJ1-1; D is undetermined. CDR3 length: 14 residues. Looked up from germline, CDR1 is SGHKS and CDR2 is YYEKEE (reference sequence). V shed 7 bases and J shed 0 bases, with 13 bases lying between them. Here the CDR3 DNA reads TGTGCCAGCGTGAGTCGGCGGATGAACACTGAAGCTTTCTTT. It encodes CASVSRRMNTEAFF.

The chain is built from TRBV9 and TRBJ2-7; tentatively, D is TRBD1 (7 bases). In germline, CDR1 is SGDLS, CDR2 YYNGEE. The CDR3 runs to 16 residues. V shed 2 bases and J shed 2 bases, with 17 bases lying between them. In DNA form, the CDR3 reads TGTGCCAGCAGCGTCTCCCCAGGGGGGCGGACCTACGAGCAGTACTTC. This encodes CASSVSPGGRTYEQYF.

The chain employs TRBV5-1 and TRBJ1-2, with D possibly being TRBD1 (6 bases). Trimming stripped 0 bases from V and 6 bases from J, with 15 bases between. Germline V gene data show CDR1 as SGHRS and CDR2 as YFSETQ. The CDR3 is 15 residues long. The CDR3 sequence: CASSLGNPGVDGYTF. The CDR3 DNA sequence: TGCGCCAGCAGCTTGGGGAATCCAGGGGTGGATGGCTACACCTTC. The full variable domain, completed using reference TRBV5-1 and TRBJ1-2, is KAGVTQTPRYLIKTRGQQVTLSCSPISGHRSVSWYQQTPGQGLQFLFEYFSETQRNKGNFPGRFSGRQFSNSRSEMNVSTLELGDSALYLCASSLGNPGVDGYTFGSGTRLTVV.

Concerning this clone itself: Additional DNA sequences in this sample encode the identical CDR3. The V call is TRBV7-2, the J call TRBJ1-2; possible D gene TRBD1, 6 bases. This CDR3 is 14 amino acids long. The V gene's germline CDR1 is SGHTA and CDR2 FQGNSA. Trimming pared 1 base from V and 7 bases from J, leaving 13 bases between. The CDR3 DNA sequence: TGTGCCAGCAGCTTAGTACGCAGGGGTGGTGGCTACACCTTC. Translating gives CASSLVRRGGGYTF.

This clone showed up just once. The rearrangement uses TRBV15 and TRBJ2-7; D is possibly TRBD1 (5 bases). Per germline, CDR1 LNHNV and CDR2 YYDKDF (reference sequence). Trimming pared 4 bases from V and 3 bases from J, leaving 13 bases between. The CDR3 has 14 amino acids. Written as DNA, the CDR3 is TGTGCCACCAGCAAGGGGCGGATGGACTACGAGCAGTACTTC. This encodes CATSKGRMDYEQYF. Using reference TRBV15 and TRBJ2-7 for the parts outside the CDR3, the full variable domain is DAMVIQNPRYQVTQFGKPVTLSCSQTLNHNVMYWYQQKSSQAPKLLFHYYDKDFNNEADTPDNFQSRRPNTSFCFLDIRSPGLGDTAMYLCATSKGRMDYEQYFGPGTRLTVT.

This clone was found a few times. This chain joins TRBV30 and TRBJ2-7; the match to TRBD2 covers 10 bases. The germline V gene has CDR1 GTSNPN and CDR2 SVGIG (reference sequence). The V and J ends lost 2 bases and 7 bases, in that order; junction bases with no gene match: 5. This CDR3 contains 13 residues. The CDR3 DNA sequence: TGTGCCTGGAGTTCCCTAGCGGGAGAAGAGCAGTACTTC. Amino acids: CAWSSLAGEEQYF.

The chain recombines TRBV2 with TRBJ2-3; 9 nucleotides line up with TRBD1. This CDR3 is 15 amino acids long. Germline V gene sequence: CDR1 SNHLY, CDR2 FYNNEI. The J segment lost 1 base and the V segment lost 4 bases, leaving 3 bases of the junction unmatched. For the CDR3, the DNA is TGTGCCAGCAGTGGGAGGACAGGGGGCACAGATACGCAGTATTTT. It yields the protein CASSGRTGGTDTQYF.

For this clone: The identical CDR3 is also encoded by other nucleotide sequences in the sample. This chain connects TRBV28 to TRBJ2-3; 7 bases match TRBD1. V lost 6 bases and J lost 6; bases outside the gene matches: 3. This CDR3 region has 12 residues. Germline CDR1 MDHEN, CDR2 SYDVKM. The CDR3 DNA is TGTGCCAGCAGCCTAGGGGGCGATACGCAGTATTTT. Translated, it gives CASSLGGDTQYF.

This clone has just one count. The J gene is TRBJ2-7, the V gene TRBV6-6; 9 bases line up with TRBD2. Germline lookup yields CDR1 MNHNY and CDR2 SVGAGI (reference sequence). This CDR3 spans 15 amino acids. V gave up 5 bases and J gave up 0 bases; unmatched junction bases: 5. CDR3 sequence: CASSQTSGYSYEQYF. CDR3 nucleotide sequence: TGTGCCAGCAGTCAGACTAGCGGATACTCCTACGAGCAGTACTTC.

Here the CDR3 reads CASSSGQFTQYF. In nucleotides, the CDR3 is TGTGCCAGCAGTTCTGGACAATTCACGCAGTATTTT. V and J are TRBV2 and TRBJ2-3, with D possibly being TRBD1 (5 bases). V was cut by 5 bases and J by 9 bases, with 12 bases left in between. This CDR3 has 12 amino acids. The V gene's germline CDR1 is SNHLY and CDR2 FYNNEI.